This T cell receptor (beta chain) was observed in a study of CD8 T cells in ankylosing spondylitis. The study, taken as a whole, reports: The clones that were linked to disease were reported to be significantly enriched in matched synovial fluid samples from ankylosing spondylitis patients. Characteristic, it appeared, of ankylosing spondylitis blood was a TCR beta motif of roughly eight highly homologous variants.

The CDR3 totals 13 residues. The ends were cut back, 4 bases at V and 7 bases at J, with 14 bases in the middle. Germline loops: CDR1 SGHRS, CDR2 YFSETQ. Quantitative 5'-RACE with molecular barcodes was used to make the TCR beta libraries. MiXCR, applied by TCRdb to the 5' RACE reads, yields one record per CDR3 protein. The data hold roughly 350,000 distinct CDR3 sequences, with 8% observed a single time. This clonotype was counted ten times or more. What it binds is unknown. The TCR originated in a male donor with ankylosing spondylitis. The V gene is TRBV5-1, the J gene TRBJ1-1; D may be TRBD1 (5 bases). The sample consisted of blood, either unsorted or a sorted T cell fraction (not recorded which). This CDR3 is CASSTRRGLEAFF. The DNA of the CDR3 is TGCGCCAGCAGCACCCGACGGGGCCTTGAAGCTTTCTTT.